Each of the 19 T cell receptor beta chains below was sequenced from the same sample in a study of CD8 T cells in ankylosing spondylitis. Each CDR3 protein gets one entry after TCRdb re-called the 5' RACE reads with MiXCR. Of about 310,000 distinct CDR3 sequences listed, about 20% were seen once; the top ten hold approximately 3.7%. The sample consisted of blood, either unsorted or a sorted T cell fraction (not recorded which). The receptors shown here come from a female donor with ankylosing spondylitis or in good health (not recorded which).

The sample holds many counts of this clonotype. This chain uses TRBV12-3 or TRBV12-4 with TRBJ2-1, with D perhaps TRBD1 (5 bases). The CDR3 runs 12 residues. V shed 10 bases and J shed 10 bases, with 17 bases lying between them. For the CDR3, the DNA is TGTGCCACCAGAATGGGGCTAGGCGAGCAGTTCTTC. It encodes CATRMGLGEQFF.

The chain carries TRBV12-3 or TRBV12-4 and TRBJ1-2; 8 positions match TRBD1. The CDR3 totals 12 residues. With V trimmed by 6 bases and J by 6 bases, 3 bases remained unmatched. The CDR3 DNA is TGTGCCAGCAGCAACAGGGGGGATGGCTACACCTTC. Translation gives CASSNRGDGYTF.

The CDR3 sequence is CASSLNRKNSPLHF. CDR3 in DNA: TGTGCCAGCAGCCTAAACAGGAAGAATTCACCCCTCCACTTT. The chain is built from TRBV7-9 and TRBJ1-6, with a possible D match to TRBD1 (5 bases). Germline V gene data show CDR1 as SEHNR and CDR2 as FQNEAQ (reference sequence). V lost 5 bases and J 7 bases, leaving 12 bases between the germline ends. This CDR3 spans 14 amino acids. Supplemented by reference TRBV7-9 and TRBJ1-6, the full variable domain reads DTGVSQNPRHKITKRGQNVTFRCDPISEHNRLYWYRQTLGQGPEFLTYFQNEAQLEKSRLLSDRFSAERPKGSFSTLEIQRTEQGDSAMYLCASSLNRKNSPLHFGNGTRLTVT.

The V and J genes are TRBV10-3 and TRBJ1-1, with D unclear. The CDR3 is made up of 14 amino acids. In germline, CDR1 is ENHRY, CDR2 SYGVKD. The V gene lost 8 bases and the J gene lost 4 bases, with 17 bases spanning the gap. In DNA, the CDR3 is TGTGCCATCTCCGCCTCGGTTGATGGCACTGAAGCTTTCTTT. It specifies CAISASVDGTEAFF.

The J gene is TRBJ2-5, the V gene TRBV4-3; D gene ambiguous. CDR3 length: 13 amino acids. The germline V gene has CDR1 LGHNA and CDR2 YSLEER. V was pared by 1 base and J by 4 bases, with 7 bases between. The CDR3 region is CASSQAVRETQYF. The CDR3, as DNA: TGCGCCAGCAGCCAAGCAGTCCGAGAGACCCAGTACTTC.

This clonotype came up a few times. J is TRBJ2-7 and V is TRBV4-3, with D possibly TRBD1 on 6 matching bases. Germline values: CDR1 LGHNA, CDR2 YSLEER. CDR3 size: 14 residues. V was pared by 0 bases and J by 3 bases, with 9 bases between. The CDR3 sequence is CASSQDLGGYEQYF. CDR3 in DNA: TGCGCCAGCAGCCAAGATCTAGGGGGCTACGAGCAGTACTTC.

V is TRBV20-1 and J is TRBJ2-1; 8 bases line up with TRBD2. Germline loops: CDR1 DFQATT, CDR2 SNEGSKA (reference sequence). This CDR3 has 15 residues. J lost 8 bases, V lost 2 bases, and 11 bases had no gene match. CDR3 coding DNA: TGCAGTGCTAGAAAGGGGTACGCGGGGGGCCATGAGCAGTTCTTC. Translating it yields CSARKGYAGGHEQFF.

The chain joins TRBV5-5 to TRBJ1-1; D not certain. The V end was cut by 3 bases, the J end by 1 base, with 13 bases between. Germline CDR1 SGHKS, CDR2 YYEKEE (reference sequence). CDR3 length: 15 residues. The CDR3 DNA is TGTGCCAGCAGCTCCCCCACTCCGAGGAACACTGAAGCTTTCTTT. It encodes CASSSPTPRNTEAFF.

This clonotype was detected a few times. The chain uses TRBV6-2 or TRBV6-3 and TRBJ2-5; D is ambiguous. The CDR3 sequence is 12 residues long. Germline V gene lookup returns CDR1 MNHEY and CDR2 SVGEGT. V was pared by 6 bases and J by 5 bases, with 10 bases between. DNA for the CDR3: TGTGCCAGCAGAGGTGTTACGGAGACCCAGTACTTC. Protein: CASRGVTETQYF.

CDR3 sequence (DNA): TGCGCCAGCAGCCTAGACAGGGGATATGAAAAACTGTTTTTT. This gives the protein CASSLDRGYEKLFF. The chain links TRBV4-3 to TRBJ1-4; 8 bases line up with TRBD1. Losses at the gene ends were 4 bases for V and 6 bases for J; bases not matched to a gene: 4. Per the germline V gene, CDR1 is LGHNA and CDR2 is YSLEER. CDR3 length: 14 residues.

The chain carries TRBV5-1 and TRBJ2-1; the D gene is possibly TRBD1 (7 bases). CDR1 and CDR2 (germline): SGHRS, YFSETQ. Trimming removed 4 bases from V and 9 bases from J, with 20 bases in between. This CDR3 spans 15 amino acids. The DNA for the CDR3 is TGCGCCAGCAGCCTGACAGGGCTCTCCGGGAGTGAGCAGTTCTTC. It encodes CASSLTGLSGSEQFF.

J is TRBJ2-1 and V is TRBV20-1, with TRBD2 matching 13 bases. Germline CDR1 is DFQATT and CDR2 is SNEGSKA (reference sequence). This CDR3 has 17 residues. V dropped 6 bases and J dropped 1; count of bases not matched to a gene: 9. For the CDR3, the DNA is TGCAGTGCGAGCGGACTAGCGGGAGACCTTTCCTACAATGAGCAGTTCTTC. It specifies CSASGLAGDLSYNEQFF.

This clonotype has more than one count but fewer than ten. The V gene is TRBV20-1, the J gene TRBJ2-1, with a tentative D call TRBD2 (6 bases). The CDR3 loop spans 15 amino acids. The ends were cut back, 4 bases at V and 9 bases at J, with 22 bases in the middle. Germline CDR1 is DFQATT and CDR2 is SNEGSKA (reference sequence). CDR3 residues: CSANIGGRSPGEQFF. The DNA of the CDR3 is TGCAGTGCTAACATTGGAGGGCGATCACCAGGTGAGCAGTTCTTC.

The CDR3 coding sequence is TGTGCCAGCAGCTTGGATAGCGGGAGACCCCAAGAGACCCAGTACTTC. Protein: CASSLDSGRPQETQYF. The chain couples TRBV5-5 to TRBJ2-5; 9 nucleotides match TRBD2. Germline V gene data show CDR1 as SGHKS and CDR2 as YYEKEE (reference sequence). The junction had 4 bases not matched to a gene; V was cut back by 0 bases and J by 1 base. This CDR3 contains 16 residues.

CDR3 DNA sequence: TGCGCCAGCAGCCAAGAGTGGCTAGCGGGAACAGATACGCAGTATTTT. It yields the protein CASSQEWLAGTDTQYF. This chain uses TRBV4-3 with TRBJ2-3, with 9 bases matching TRBD2. The CDR3 spans 16 residues. V lost 0 bases to trimming and J lost 3 bases; unmatched junction nucleotides: 4. Germline loops: CDR1 LGHNA, CDR2 YSLEER.

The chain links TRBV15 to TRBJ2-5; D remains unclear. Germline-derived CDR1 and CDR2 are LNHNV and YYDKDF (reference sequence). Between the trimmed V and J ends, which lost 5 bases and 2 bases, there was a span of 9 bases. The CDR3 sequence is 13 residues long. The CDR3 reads CATSSGGQETQYF. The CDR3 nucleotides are TGTGCCACCAGCTCAGGCGGACAAGAGACCCAGTACTTC. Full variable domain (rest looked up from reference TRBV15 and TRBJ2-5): DAMVIQNPRYQVTQFGKPVTLSCSQTLNHNVMYWYQQKSSQAPKLLFHYYDKDFNNEADTPDNFQSRRPNTSFCFLDIRSPGLGDTAMYLCATSSGGQETQYFGPGTRLLVL.

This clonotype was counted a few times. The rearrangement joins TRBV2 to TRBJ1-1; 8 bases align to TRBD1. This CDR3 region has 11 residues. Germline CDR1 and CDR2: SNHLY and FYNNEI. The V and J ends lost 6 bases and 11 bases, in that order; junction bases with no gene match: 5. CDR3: CASSQQGVAFF. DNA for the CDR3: TGTGCCAGCAGCCAACAGGGGGTGGCTTTCTTT.

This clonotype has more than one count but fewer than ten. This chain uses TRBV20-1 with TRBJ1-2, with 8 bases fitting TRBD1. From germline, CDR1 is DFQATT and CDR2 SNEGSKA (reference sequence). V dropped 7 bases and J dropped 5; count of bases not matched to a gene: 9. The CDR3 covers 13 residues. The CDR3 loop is CSGKQGDLYGYTF. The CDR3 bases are TGCAGTGGAAAACAGGGGGACCTATATGGCTACACCTTC.

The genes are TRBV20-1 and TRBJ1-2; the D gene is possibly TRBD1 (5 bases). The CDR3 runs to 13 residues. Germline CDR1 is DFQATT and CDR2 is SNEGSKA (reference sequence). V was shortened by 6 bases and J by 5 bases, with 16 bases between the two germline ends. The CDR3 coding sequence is TGCAGTGCGTCCGGGGGAGGTGGTTATGGCTACACCTTC. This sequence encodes CSASGGGGYGYTF.